The TCR beta chain described here comes from a study of T cell repertoires in cytomegalovirus infection. This clonotype has only a few counts. Its target is not known. MiXCR was run by TCRdb on the reads, yielding one entry per CDR3 protein. Of just under 550,000 distinct CDR3 sequences listed, about 30% are singletons. Per germline, CDR1 SGHAT and CDR2 FQNNGV. The V end was cut by 4 bases, the J end by 2 bases, with 14 bases between. The CDR3 loop spans 15 amino acids. Overall study findings and caveats: CMV-specific TCR beta clonotypes restricted by HLA-C dominated the ex vivo response.

The genes are TRBV11-2 and TRBJ1-1; unclear D gene. This receptor was obtained from a human donor in good health (CMV status not recorded). Some clones in this sample may be carry-over from other donors' samples. Sequenced input: PBMCs. The CDR3 spells CASSSREIVNTEAFF. DNA for the CDR3: TGTGCCAGCAGCTCTCGAGAAATAGTCAACACTGAAGCTTTCTTT.